One sample yielded the 21 T cell receptor beta chains listed below, sequenced in a study of shared clonotypes between healthy human individuals. Some clones are missing from TCRdb's copy, which holds only in-frame ones; the method was immunoSEQ multiplex PCR. The data show 2.5 million or so clones, approximately 90% seen once. Sequenced input: naive CD4+ T cells sorted from blood. Subset indicated: CD45RA+ positively selected. These receptors all come from a man between 18 and 35 years old in good health.

This chain links TRBV19 with TRBJ1-1; D gene unclear. CDR3 length: 14 residues. Trimming pared 3 bases from V and 5 bases from J, leaving 13 bases between. Germline CDR1 reads LNHDA; CDR2 reads SQIVND (reference sequence). CDR3 DNA sequence: TGTGCCAGTAGTATCAGTGCAGCGGGAACTGAAGCTTTCTTT. This encodes CASSISAAGTEAFF.

A few counts support this clone. This rearrangement joins TRBV18 to TRBJ1-5; D is uncertain. This CDR3 is 15 amino acids long. Trimming removed 3 bases from V and 6 bases from J, with 15 bases in between. Germline V gene lookup returns CDR1 KGHSH and CDR2 LQKENI. The CDR3 nucleotides are TGTGCCAGCTCACCGGTCTCGCTGGGGAGTCAGCCCCAGCATTTT. As protein: CASSPVSLGSQPQHF.

The chain has TRBV7-2 and TRBJ2-2; 7 bases are a match to TRBD2. V lost 8 bases, J lost 4 bases, and 7 bases stayed unmatched. The length of the CDR3 is 14 residues. Germline V CDR1 and CDR2: SGHTA, FQGNSA. The CDR3 reads CASASRGSTGELFF. DNA for the CDR3: TGTGCCAGCGCGTCCCGCGGGAGCACCGGGGAGCTGTTTTTT.

The gene calls are TRBV7-9 and TRBJ2-3; D might be TRBD2 (7 bases). Between the trimmed V and J ends, which lost 5 bases and 6 bases, there was a span of 18 bases. Germline V CDR1 and CDR2: SEHNR, FQNEAQ (reference sequence). This CDR3 comprises 15 residues. DNA for the CDR3: TGTGCCAGCAGCCCGGAGGGGGGGCGCGAGGATACGCAGTATTTT. It is translated as CASSPEGGREDTQYF.

The chain carries TRBV30 and TRBJ1-1; no definite D call. The CDR3 runs 11 residues. Trimming left V 5 bases short and J 5 bases short, with 9 bases between. CDR1 is GTSNPN and CDR2 is SVGIG in the germline V gene (reference sequence). CDR3 DNA sequence: TGTGCCTGGCGAGGGCGTACTGAAGCTTTCTTT. Amino acid sequence: CAWRGRTEAFF. The variable domain in full, with the rest retrieved from reference TRBV30 and TRBJ1-1, is SQTIHQWPATLVQPVGSPLSLECTVEGTSNPNLYWYRQAAGRGLQLLFYSVGIGQISSEVPQNLSASRPQDRQFILSSKKLLLSDSGFYLCAWRGRTEAFFGQGTRLTVV.

V usage is TRBV10-3 and J usage is TRBJ2-7, with a possible D match to TRBD1 (6 bases). In germline, CDR1 is ENHRY, CDR2 SYGVKD. The CDR3 covers 14 residues. V was cut by 5 bases and J by 3 bases, with 14 bases left in between. The CDR3 region is CAISKDSDVYEQYF. CDR3 DNA: TGTGCCATCAGTAAGGACAGTGACGTCTACGAGCAGTACTTC.

This clone showed up just a few times. The chain uses TRBV30 and TRBJ2-7; TRBD2 might be the D (7 bases). In germline, CDR1 is GTSNPN, CDR2 SVGIG (reference sequence). V lost 8 bases to trimming and J lost 1 base, with 18 bases between them. The CDR3 length is 14 residues. CDR3 in DNA: TGTGCCGCCGAGATAAGGGGGGGGTCCTACGAGCAGTACTTC. It encodes CAAEIRGGSYEQYF. The full variable domain, with the rest looked up from reference TRBV30 and TRBJ2-7, is SQTIHQWPATLVQPVGSPLSLECTVEGTSNPNLYWYRQAAGRGLQLLFYSVGIGQISSEVPQNLSASRPQDRQFILSSKKLLLSDSGFYLCAAEIRGGSYEQYFGPGTRLTVT.

This clone was detected once. V and J are TRBV11-2 and TRBJ1-2; the match to TRBD1 covers 8 bases. This CDR3 has 15 amino acids. V was pared by 6 bases and J by 2 bases, with 8 bases of the junction left unmatched. Germline assignment: CDR1 SGHAT and CDR2 FQNNGV. This chain's CDR3 is CASREGTGGNYGYTF. CDR3 coding DNA: TGTGCCAGCAGGGAGGGGACAGGTGGGAACTATGGCTACACCTTC.

In its sample, this clone was seen once. The chain recombines TRBV7-2 with TRBJ2-5; D not resolved. The CDR3 runs to 16 residues. V shed 4 bases and J shed 5 bases, with 20 bases lying between them. Per the germline V gene, CDR1 is SGHTA and CDR2 is FQGNSA. The CDR3 sequence is CASSSSYRAVVETQYF. The CDR3 DNA is TGTGCCAGCAGCTCCAGCTACCGTGCTGTGGTGGAGACCCAGTACTTC. The full variable domain, rest sourced from reference TRBV7-2 and TRBJ2-5, is GAGVSQSPSNKVTEKGKDVELRCDPISGHTALYWYRQSLGQGLEFLIYFQGNSAPDKSGLPSDRFSAERTGGSVSTLTIQRTQQEDSAVYLCASSSSYRAVVETQYFGPGTRLLVL.

CDR3 DNA sequence: TGTGCCAGCAACTCCGTGACAGACCCTTCTAACTATGGCTACACCTTC. Its protein is CASNSVTDPSNYGYTF. The V call is TRBV27, the J call TRBJ1-2, with a possible D match to TRBD1 (5 bases). Per the germline V gene, CDR1 is MNHEY and CDR2 is SMNVEV (reference sequence). The CDR3 covers 16 residues. Trimming cost V 7 bases and J 0 bases, with 18 bases left between them.

The chain combines TRBV25-1 with TRBJ2-7, with TRBD1 matching over 7 bases. The V and J ends lost 6 bases and 8 bases, in that order; junction bases with no gene match: 10. The germline gives CDR1 MGHDK, CDR2 SYGVNS. This CDR3 region has 13 residues. CDR3 bases: TGTGCCAGCAGGACCGAGAAGACAGGGAAGCAGTACTTC. Translated, it gives CASRTEKTGKQYF.

Remarks on this clone: The sample carries other DNA sequences with the same CDR3. The chain links TRBV27 to TRBJ1-1; TRBD1 matches 8 bases. V trimming: 0 bases; J trimming: 0 bases; junction bases outside the gene matches: 0. CDR1 and CDR2 (germline): MNHEY, SMNVEV (reference sequence). The CDR3 loop spans 15 amino acids. The DNA for the CDR3 is TGTGCCAGCAGTTTATCGACAGGGGTGAACACTGAAGCTTTCTTT. Translated: CASSLSTGVNTEAFF.

V and J are TRBV7-3 and TRBJ2-2; D may be TRBD1 (6 bases). Germline V gives CDR1 SGHTA, CDR2 FQGTGA. V was shortened by 2 bases and J by 5 bases, with 9 bases between the two germline ends. The CDR3 is made up of 14 amino acids. The DNA for the CDR3 is TGTGCCAGCAGCTTAGACAGGCTTACCGGGGAGCTGTTTTTT. It codes for CASSLDRLTGELFF.

The chain employs TRBV5-1 and TRBJ2-7, with D perhaps TRBD1 or TRBD2 (5 bases each). With 0 bases removed from V and 3 bases from J, the gap between germline ends came to 10 bases. CDR3 length: 14 residues. Germline CDR1 reads SGHRS; CDR2 reads YFSETQ. The CDR3 nucleotides read TGCGCCAGCAGCTTGGGGGACGCGTTCTACGAGCAGTACTTC. Encoded protein: CASSLGDAFYEQYF.

The rearrangement uses TRBV10-1 and TRBJ2-3; D is uncertain. The CDR3 contains 13 residues. The V end lost 5 bases, the J end lost 5 bases, and 11 bases lay between the germline ends. Germline assignment: CDR1 WNHNN and CDR2 SYGVQD (reference sequence). The DNA of the CDR3 is TGCGCCAGCAGTCTGGCCCTGGGAGATACGCAGTATTTT. It is translated as CASSLALGDTQYF.

This clone was observed a single time. The genes are TRBV6-5 and TRBJ1-2, with D unclear. Germline CDR1 is MNHEY and CDR2 is SVGAGI. The CDR3 is 14 amino acids. The germline V and J ends were trimmed by 2 bases and 4 bases, with 11 bases remaining between them. The CDR3 loop is CASSYGKMAYGYTF. The CDR3 DNA follows: TGTGCCAGCAGTTACGGGAAGATGGCCTATGGCTACACCTTC.

The chain is built from TRBV10-2 and TRBJ2-1, with 7 nucleotides matching TRBD2. The CDR3 has 14 amino acids. V lost 6 bases and J lost 6; bases outside the gene matches: 8. Germline CDR1 and CDR2: WSHSY and SAAADI. CDR3 in DNA: TGCGCCAGCAGAGAGGGAGGGCCGGGCAATGAGCAGTTCTTC. Protein sequence: CASREGGPGNEQFF.

This chain links TRBV10-2 with TRBJ2-1; 11 positions agree with TRBD2. This CDR3 comprises 16 residues. With V trimmed by 2 bases and J by 8 bases, 8 bases remained unmatched. Germline V gene lookup returns CDR1 WSHSY and CDR2 SAAADI. In nucleotides, the CDR3 is TGCGCCAGCAGTGAGCTAGCGGGAGGCCAGTCCCATGAGCAGTTCTTC. Residues: CASSELAGGQSHEQFF.

V is TRBV27 and J is TRBJ1-1; D call uncertain. Trimming left V 5 bases short and J 1 base short, with 11 bases between. Germline-derived CDR1 and CDR2 are MNHEY and SMNVEV (reference sequence). The CDR3 is 14 amino acids. CDR3 in amino acids: CASSRYQENTEAFF. CDR3 DNA sequence: TGTGCCAGCAGTCGATATCAGGAGAACACTGAAGCTTTCTTT.

The V gene is TRBV4-1, the J gene TRBJ2-1; D is possibly TRBD2 (5 bases). Germline V CDR1 and CDR2: MGHRA, YSYEKL. This CDR3 contains 16 residues. V was cut by 1 base and J by 3 bases, with 13 bases left in between. CDR3 sequence reads: CASSQGISAGYNEQFF. CDR3 nucleotide sequence: TGCGCCAGCAGCCAAGGTATATCGGCGGGCTACAATGAGCAGTTCTTC.

This chain joins TRBV21-1 and TRBJ2-3; TRBD2 is taken as the D call from the table, unchecked against the DNA. TRBV21-1 is assigned pseudogene status. The CDR3 covers 14 residues. The CDR3 bases are TGTGCCAACTTGACTAGCGGGGAAACAGATACGCAGTATTTT. Translated: CANLTSGETDTQYF.